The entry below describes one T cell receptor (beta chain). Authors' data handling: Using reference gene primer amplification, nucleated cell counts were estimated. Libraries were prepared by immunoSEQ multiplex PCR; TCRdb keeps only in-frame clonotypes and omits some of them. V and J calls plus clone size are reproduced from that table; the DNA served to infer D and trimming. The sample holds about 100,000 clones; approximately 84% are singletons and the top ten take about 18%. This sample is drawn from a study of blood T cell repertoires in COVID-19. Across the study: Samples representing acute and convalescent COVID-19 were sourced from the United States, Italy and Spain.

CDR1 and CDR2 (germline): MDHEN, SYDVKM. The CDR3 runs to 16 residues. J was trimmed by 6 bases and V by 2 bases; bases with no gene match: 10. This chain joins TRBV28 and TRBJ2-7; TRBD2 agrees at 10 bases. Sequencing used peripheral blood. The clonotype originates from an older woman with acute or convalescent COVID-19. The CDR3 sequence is CASSLTLLAGTSEQYF. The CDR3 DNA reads TGTGCCAGCAGTTTAACGCTACTAGCGGGAACCTCCGAGCAGTACTTC. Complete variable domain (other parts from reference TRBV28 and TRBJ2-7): DVKVTQSSRYLVKRTGEKVFLECVQDMDHENMFWYRQDPGLGLRLIYFSYDVKMKEKGDIPEGYSVSREKKERFSLILESASTNQTSMYLCASSLTLLAGTSEQYFGPGTRLTVT.